The 3 T cell receptor beta chains below were found in one sample sequenced in a study of blood T cell repertoires in COVID-19. The protocol was immunoSEQ multiplex PCR, while the TCRdb copy is restricted to in-frame clones and leaves out a portion. Found here are tens of thousands of clones, around four fifths of them singletons; the top ten hold 4.8%. The sequencing input was peripheral blood. The receptor set was obtained from a man aged 45-65 years with active COVID-19.

This clone was seen only once. V gene TRBV19 combines with J gene TRBJ2-7; 12 bases align to TRBD2. There are 16 residues in the CDR3. V lost 3 bases and J lost 4; bases outside the gene matches: 7. The V gene's germline CDR1 is LNHDA and CDR2 SQIVND (reference sequence). The CDR3 sequence: CASSMPGTSGRYEQYF. CDR3 DNA: TGTGCCAGTAGTATGCCCGGGACTAGCGGGCGATACGAGCAGTACTTC. The full variable domain, with the rest looked up from reference TRBV19 and TRBJ2-7, is DGGITQSPKYLFRKEGQNVTLSCEQNLNHDAMYWYRQDPGQGLRLIYYSQIVNDFQKGDIAEGYSVSREKKESFPLTVTSAQKNPTAFYLCASSMPGTSGRYEQYFGPGTRLTVT.

The gene calls are TRBV7-2 and TRBJ2-5; perhaps TRBD1 as D (5 bases). The CDR3 is made up of 16 amino acids. Trimming removed 4 bases at V and 4 bases at J, with 19 bases between. CDR1 and CDR2 from the germline V gene are SGHTA and FQGNSA. The CDR3 is CASSSLFQGRGETQYF. CDR3 coding DNA: TGTGCCAGCAGCTCTCTTTTCCAGGGAAGAGGAGAGACCCAGTACTTC.

This chain links TRBV5-1 with TRBJ1-3, with 8 bases matching TRBD1. CDR3 size: 16 residues. V dropped 3 bases and J dropped 0; count of bases not matched to a gene: 5. The V gene's germline CDR1 is SGHRS and CDR2 YFSETQ. CDR3 in amino acids: CASSSQGANSGNTIYF. The CDR3 nucleotides are TGCGCCAGCAGCTCGCAGGGGGCTAACTCTGGAAACACCATATATTTT.